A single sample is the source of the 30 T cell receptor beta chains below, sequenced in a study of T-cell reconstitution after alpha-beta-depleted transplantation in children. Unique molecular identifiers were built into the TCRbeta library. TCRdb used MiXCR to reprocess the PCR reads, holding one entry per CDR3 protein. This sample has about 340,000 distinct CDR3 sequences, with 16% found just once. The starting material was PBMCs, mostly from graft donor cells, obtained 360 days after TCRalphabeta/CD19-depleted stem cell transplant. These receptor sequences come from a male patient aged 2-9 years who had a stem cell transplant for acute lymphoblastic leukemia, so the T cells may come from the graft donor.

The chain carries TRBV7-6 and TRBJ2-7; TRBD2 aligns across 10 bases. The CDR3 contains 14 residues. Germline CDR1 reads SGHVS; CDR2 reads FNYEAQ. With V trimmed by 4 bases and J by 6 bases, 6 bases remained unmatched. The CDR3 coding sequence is TGTGCCAGCAGCTCAAGCGGGAGGGCCGGCGAGCAGTACTTC. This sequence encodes CASSSSGRAGEQYF.

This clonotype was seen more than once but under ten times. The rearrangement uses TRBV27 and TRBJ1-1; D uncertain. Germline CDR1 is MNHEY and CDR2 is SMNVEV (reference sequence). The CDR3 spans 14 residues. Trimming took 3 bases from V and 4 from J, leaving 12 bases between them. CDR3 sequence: CASSLGPGSTEAFF. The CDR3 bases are TGTGCCAGCAGTTTGGGCCCGGGGTCCACTGAAGCTTTCTTT.

CDR3: CASRRSTTYNEQFF. CDR3 nucleotide sequence: TGCGCCAGCAGACGGAGTACCACGTACAATGAGCAGTTCTTC. The chain couples TRBV5-1 to TRBJ2-1; D call uncertain. The V end lost 5 bases, the J end lost 4 bases, and 13 bases lay between the germline ends. The CDR3 consists of 14 residues. CDR1 is SGHRS, CDR2 YFSETQ, per germline.

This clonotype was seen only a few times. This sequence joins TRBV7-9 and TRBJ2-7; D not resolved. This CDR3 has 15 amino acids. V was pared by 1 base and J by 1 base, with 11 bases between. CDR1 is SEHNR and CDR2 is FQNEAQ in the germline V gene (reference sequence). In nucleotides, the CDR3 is TGTGCCAGCAGCTTAGTTAAGGGCCAGTCCTACGAGCAGTACTTC. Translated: CASSLVKGQSYEQYF.

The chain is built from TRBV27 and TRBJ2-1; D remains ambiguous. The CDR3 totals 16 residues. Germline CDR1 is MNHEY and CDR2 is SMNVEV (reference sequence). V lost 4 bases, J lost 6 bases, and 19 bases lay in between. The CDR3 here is CASSSSSGDYTNEQFF. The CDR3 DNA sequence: TGTGCCAGCAGTTCCTCGTCAGGAGATTATACCAATGAGCAGTTCTTC.

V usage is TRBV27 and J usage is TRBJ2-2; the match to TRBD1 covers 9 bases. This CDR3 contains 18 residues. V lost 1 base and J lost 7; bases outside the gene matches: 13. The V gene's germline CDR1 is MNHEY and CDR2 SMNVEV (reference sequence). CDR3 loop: CASSLLARTGAIIGELFF. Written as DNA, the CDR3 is TGTGCCAGCAGTTTATTAGCCAGGACAGGGGCGATAATCGGGGAGCTGTTTTTT.

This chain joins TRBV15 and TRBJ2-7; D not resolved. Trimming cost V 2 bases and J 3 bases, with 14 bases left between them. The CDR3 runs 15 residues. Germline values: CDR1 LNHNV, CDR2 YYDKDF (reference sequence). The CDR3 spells CATSRTGPRVYEQYF. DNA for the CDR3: TGTGCCACCAGCAGAACCGGGCCTAGGGTCTACGAGCAGTACTTC.

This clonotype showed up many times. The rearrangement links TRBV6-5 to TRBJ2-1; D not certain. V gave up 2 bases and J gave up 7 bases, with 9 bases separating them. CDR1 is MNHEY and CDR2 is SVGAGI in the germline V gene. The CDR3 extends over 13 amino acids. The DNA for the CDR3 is TGTGCCAGCAGTTACGGATTGAGGAATGAGCAGTTCTTC. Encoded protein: CASSYGLRNEQFF.

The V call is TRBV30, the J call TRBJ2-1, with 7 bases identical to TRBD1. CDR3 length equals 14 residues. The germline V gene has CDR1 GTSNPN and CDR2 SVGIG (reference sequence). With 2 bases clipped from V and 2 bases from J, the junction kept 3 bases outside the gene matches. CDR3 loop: CAWSSDRTYNEQFF. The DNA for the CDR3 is TGTGCCTGGAGTTCGGACAGGACCTACAATGAGCAGTTCTTC. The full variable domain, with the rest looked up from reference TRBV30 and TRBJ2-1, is SQTIHQWPATLVQPVGSPLSLECTVEGTSNPNLYWYRQAAGRGLQLLFYSVGIGQISSEVPQNLSASRPQDRQFILSSKKLLLSDSGFYLCAWSSDRTYNEQFFGPGTRLTVL.

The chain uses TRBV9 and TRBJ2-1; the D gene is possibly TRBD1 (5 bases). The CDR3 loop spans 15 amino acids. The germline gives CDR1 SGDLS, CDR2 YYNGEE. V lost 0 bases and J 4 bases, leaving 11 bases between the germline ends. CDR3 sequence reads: CASSVVGQEYNEQFF. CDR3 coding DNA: TGTGCCAGCAGCGTAGTAGGACAAGAGTACAATGAGCAGTTCTTC.

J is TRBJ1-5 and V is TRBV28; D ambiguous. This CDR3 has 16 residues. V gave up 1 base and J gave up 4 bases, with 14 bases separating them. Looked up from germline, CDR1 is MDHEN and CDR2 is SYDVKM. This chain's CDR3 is CASSLFKALGNQPQHF. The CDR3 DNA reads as TGTGCCAGCAGTTTATTTAAGGCCCTCGGTAATCAGCCCCAGCATTTT.

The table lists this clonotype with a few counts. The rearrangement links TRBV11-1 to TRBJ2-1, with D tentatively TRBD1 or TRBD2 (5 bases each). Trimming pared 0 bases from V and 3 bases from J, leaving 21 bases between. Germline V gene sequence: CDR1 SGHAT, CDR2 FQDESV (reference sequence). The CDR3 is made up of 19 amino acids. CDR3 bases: TGTGCCAGCAGCTTAGCGCCATACGAGGGGCTGGGGGTCTACAATGAGCAGTTCTTC. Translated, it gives CASSLAPYEGLGVYNEQFF.

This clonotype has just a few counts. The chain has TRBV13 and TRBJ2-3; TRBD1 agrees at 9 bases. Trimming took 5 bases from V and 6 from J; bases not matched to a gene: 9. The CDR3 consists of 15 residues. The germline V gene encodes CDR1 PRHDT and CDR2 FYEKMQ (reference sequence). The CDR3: CASSGTGNTHDTQYF. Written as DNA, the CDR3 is TGTGCCAGCAGCGGGACAGGGAATACACATGATACGCAGTATTTT. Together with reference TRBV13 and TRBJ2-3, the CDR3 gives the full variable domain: AAGVIQSPRHLIKEKRETATLKCYPIPRHDTVYWYQQGPGQDPQFLISFYEKMQSDKGSIPDRFSAQQFSDYHSELNMSSLELGDSALYFCASSGTGNTHDTQYFGPGTRLTVL.

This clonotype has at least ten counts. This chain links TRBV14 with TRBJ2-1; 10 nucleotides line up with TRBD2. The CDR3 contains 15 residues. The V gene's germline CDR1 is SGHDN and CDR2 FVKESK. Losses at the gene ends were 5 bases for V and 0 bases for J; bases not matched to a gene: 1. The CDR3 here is CASSGLAASYNEQFF. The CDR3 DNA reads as TGTGCCAGCAGCGGACTAGCGGCCTCCTACAATGAGCAGTTCTTC.

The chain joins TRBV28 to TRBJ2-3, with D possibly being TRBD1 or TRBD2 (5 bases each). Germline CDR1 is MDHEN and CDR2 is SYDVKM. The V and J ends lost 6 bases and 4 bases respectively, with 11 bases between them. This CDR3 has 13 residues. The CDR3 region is CASRFGTADTQYF. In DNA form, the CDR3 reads TGTGCCAGCAGATTCGGGACGGCAGATACGCAGTATTTT.

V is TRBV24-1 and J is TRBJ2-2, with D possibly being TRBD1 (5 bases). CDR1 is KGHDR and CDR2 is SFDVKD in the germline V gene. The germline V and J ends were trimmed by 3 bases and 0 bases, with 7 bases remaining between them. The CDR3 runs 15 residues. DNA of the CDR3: TGTGCCACCAGTGATCAGGGAACGAACACCGGGGAGCTGTTTTTT. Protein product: CATSDQGTNTGELFF.

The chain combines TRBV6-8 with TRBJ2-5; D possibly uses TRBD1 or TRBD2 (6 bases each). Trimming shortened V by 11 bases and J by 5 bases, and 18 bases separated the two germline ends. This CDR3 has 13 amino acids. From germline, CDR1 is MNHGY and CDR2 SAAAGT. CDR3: CAPTVRGRETQYF. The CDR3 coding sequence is TGTGCCCCCACCGTCCGGGGGCGGGAGACCCAGTACTTC.

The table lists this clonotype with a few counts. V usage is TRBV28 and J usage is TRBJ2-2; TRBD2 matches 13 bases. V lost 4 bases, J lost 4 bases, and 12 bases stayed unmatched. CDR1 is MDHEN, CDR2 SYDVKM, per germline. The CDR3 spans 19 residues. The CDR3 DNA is TGTGCCAGCAGTTACATACTGGGACTAGCGGGACGGGGCACCGGGGAGCTGTTTTTT. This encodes CASSYILGLAGRGTGELFF.

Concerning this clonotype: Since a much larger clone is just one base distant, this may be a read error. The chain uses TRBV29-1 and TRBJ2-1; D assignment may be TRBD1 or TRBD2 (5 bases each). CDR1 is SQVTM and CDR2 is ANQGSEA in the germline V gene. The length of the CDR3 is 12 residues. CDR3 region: CGVEAGANEQFF. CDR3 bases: TGCGGCGTTGAAGCCGGGGCCAATGAGCAGTTCTTC.

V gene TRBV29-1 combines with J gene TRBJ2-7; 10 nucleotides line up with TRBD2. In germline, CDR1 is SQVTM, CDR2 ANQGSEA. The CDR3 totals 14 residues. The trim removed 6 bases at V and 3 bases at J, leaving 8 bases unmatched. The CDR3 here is CSVRMASGSYEQYF. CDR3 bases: TGCAGCGTCCGAATGGCTAGCGGGAGCTACGAGCAGTACTTC.

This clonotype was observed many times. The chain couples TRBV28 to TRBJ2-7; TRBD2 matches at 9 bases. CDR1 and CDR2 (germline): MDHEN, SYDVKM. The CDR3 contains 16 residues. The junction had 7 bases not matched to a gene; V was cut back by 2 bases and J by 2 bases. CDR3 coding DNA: TGTGCCAGCAGTTTAGGGCTAGCGGGGCCGCCCTACGAGCAGTACTTC. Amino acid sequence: CASSLGLAGPPYEQYF. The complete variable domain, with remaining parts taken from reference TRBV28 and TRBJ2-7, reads DVKVTQSSRYLVKRTGEKVFLECVQDMDHENMFWYRQDPGLGLRLIYFSYDVKMKEKGDIPEGYSVSREKKERFSLILESASTNQTSMYLCASSLGLAGPPYEQYFGPGTRLTVT.

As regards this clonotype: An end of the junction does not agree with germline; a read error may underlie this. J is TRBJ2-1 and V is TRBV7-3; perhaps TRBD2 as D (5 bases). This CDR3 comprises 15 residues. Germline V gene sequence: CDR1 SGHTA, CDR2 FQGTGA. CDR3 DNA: TGTGCCAGCAGCTTGAGCGGAGGCTCCTGCAATGAGCAGTTCTTC. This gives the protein CASSLSGGSCNEQFF.

CDR3 bases: TGTGCCAGCAGCTTACCCCGTTTGGAAGCTTTCTTT. Translating gives CASSLPRLEAFF. The chain carries TRBV11-2 and TRBJ1-1; D gene uncertain. The CDR3 loop spans 12 amino acids. CDR1 and CDR2 (germline): SGHAT, FQNNGV. Trimming stripped 2 bases from V and 8 bases from J, with 9 bases between.

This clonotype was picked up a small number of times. The CDR3 here is CASSFSGTSVPDANTGELFF. The CDR3 DNA reads TGTGCCAGCAGTTTCTCCGGGACTAGCGTCCCAGACGCGAACACCGGGGAGCTGTTTTTT. The chain joins TRBV12-3 or TRBV12-4 to TRBJ2-2; the match to TRBD2 covers 10 bases. The length of the CDR3 is 20 residues. V was clipped by 3 bases and J by 0 bases; unmatched bases: 13.

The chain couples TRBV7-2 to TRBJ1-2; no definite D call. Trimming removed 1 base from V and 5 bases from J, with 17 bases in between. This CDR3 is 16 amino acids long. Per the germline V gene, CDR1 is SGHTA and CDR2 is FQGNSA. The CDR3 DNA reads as TGTGCCAGCAGCTTAGTTGCGGCGGATGAGGATTATGGCTACACCTTC. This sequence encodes CASSLVAADEDYGYTF.

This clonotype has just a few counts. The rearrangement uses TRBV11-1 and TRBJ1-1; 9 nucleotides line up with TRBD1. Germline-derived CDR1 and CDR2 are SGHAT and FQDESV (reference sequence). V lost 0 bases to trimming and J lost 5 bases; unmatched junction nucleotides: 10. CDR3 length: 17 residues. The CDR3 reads CASSLAPPGTGLTEAFF. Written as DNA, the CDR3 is TGTGCCAGCAGCTTAGCCCCCCCCGGGACAGGGCTAACTGAAGCTTTCTTT.

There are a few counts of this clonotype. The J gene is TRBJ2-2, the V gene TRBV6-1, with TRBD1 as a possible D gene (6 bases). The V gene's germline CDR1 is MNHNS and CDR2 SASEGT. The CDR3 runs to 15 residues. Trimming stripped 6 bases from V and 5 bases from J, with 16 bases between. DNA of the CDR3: TGTGCCAGCAGCCTACAGGGAGAGGGTACCGGGGAGCTGTTTTTT. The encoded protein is CASSLQGEGTGELFF.

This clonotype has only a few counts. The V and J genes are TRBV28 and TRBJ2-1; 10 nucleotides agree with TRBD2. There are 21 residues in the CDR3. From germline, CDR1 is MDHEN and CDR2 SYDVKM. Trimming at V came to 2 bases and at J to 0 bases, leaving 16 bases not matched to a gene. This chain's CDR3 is CASSLRVILELAGSSYNEQFF. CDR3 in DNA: TGTGCCAGCAGTTTAAGGGTAATCCTCGAACTAGCGGGGAGCTCCTACAATGAGCAGTTCTTC. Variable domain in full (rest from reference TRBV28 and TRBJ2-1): DVKVTQSSRYLVKRTGEKVFLECVQDMDHENMFWYRQDPGLGLRLIYFSYDVKMKEKGDIPEGYSVSREKKERFSLILESASTNQTSMYLCASSLRVILELAGSSYNEQFFGPGTRLTVL.

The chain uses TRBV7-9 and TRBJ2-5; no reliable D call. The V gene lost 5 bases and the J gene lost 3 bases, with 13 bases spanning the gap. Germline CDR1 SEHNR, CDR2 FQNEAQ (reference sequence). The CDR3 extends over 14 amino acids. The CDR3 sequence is CASSPILPKETQYF. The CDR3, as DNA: TGTGCCAGCAGCCCTATTTTACCCAAAGAGACCCAGTACTTC.

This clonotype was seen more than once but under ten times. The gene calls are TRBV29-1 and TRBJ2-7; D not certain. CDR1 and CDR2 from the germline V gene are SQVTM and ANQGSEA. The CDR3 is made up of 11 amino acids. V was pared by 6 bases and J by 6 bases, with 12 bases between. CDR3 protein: CSVFDAAEQYF. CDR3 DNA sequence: TGCAGCGTCTTCGACGCGGCCGAGCAGTACTTC.